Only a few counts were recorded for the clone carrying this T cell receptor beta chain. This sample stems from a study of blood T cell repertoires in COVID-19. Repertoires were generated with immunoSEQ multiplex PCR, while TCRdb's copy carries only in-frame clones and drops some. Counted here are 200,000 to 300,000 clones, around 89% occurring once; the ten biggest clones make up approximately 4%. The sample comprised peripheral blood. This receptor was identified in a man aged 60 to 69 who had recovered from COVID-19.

CDR3 loop: CASSSGPHNEQFF. The CDR3 DNA reads as TGTGCCAGCAGCTCAGGGCCTCACAATGAGCAGTTCTTC. V usage is TRBV7-2 and J usage is TRBJ2-1; possible D gene TRBD1, 5 bases. The V and J ends lost 4 bases and 5 bases respectively, with 9 bases between them. Germline V gives CDR1 SGHTA, CDR2 FQGNSA. CDR3 length: 13 residues.